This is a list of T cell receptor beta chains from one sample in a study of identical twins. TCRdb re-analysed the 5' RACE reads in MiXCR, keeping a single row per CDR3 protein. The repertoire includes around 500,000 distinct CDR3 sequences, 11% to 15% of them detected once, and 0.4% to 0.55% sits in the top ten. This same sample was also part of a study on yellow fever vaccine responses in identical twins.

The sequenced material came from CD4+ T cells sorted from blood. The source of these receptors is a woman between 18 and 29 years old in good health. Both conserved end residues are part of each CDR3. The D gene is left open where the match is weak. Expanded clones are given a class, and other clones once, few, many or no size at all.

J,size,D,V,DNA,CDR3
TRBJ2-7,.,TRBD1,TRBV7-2,TGTGCCAGCAGCTTACAGCAGGGGGCTATTTCCTACGAGCAGTACTTC,CASSLQQGAISYEQYF
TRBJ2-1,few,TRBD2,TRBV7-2,TGTGCCAGCAGCCCCGGACTAGCGGGAGTCGGGGAGCAGTTCTTC,CASSPGLAGVGEQFF
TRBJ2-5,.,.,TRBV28,TGTGCCAGCACCACCCCGAGGACGGAGGGTCAAGAGACCCAGTACTTC,CASTTPRTEGQETQYF
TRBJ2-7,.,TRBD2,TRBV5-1,TGCGCCAGCAGAGCTAGCGGCGGTTACGAGCAGTACTTC,CASRASGGYEQYF
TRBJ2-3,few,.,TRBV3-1,TGTGCCAGCAGCCTTGACAGTCGCATTGATACGCAGTATTTT,CASSLDSRIDTQYF
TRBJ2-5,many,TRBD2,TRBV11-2,TGTGCCAGCAGCTTATCCGGACTAGCGGGAGGAGGACAAGAGACCCAGTACTTC,CASSLSGLAGGGQETQYF
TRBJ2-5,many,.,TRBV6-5,TGTGCCAGCAGTTACTCGGGAGAGACCCAGTACTTC,CASSYSGETQYF
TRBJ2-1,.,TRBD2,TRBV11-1,TGTGCCAGCAGCTCTGGTGGACTAGCGGGAGGGAGCTCCTACAATGAGCAGTTCTTC,CASSSGGLAGGSSYNEQFF
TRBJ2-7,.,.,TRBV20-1,TGCAGTGCTAGAGCCCCGGGGATACGGGACGGGTCGCAGTACTTC,CSARAPGIRDGSQYF
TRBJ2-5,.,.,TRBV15,TGTGCCACCAGCAGCCTAGTGAAGGGGCAAGAGACCCAGTACTTC,CATSSLVKGQETQYF
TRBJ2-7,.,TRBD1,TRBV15,TGTGCCACCAGCAAACTACAGGGGAAGCGGAACGAGCAGTACTTC,CATSKLQGKRNEQYF
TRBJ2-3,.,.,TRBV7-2,TGTGCCAGCAGCTTAGGGGACATAAGCACAGATACGCAGTATTTT,CASSLGDISTDTQYF
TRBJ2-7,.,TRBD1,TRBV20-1,TGCAGTGCAACCGACAGGGCCAGGACCTACGAGCAGTACTTC,CSATDRARTYEQYF
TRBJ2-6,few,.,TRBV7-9,TGTGCCAGCACCCCTAGTGCCTCTGGGGCCAACGTCCTGACTTTC,CASTPSASGANVLTF
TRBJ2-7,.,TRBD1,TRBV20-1,TGCAGTGCGGCCAAGGGACAGGCGGCCTACGAGCAGTACTTC,CSAAKGQAAYEQYF
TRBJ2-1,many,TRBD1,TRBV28,TGTGCCAGCAGCCAACTAGACCCGGGACAGGGGAAGTTCTTC,CASSQLDPGQGKFF
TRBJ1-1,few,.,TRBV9,TGTGCCACTGGGGGACAGAACACTGAAGCTTTCTTT,CATGGQNTEAFF
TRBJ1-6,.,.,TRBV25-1,TGTGCCATCAAGGGGCAGGGTGACAATTCACCCCTCCACTTT,CAIKGQGDNSPLHF
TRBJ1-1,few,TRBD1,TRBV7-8,TGTGCCAGCAGCTCACAGGGGGCGAGCACTGAAGCTTTCTTT,CASSSQGASTEAFF
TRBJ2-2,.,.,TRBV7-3,TGTGCCAGCAGCTCGCGGGACGGGGAGCTGTTTTTT,CASSSRDGELFF
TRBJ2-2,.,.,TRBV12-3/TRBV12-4,TGTGCCAGCAGGAGAGCCGGCGGGGAGCTGTTTTTT,CASRRAGGELFF
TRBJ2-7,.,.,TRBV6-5,TGTGCCACCAGTGGGCAGTACGAGCAGTACTTC,CATSGQYEQYF
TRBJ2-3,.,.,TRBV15,TGTGCCACCAGCAGAGATTCCAGGGGCAGGGGGGCAGATACGCAGTATTTT,CATSRDSRGRGADTQYF
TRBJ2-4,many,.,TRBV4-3,TGCGCCAGCAGCCAAGATTTAACCGGGCCTGGTGCGAAAAACATTCAGTACTTC,CASSQDLTGPGAKNIQYF
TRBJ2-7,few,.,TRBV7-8,TGTGCCAGCAGCCCGACCCTTAGTCAGGCCCTTTCCTACGAGCAGTACTTC,CASSPTLSQALSYEQYF
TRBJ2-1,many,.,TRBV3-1,TGTGCCAGCAGCCAAGGAAGGACGACTCGTGAGCAGTTCTTC,CASSQGRTTREQFF
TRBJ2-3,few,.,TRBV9,TGTGCCAGCAGCGCCGAAGGGGGTGGGAATAGGGATACGCAGTATTTT,CASSAEGGGNRDTQYF
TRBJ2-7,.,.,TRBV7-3,TGTGCCAGCAGCTTAGGCAGCTACTACGAGCAGTACTTC,CASSLGSYYEQYF
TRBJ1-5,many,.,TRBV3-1,TGTGCCAGCAGCCAGGGCTCGGGGATGAGCAATCAGCCCCAGCATTTT,CASSQGSGMSNQPQHF